This record looks at one T cell receptor beta chain sequence and its context. The antigen is unknown. An end of the junction does not agree with germline; a read error may underlie this. The data were obtained in a study of blood T cells in healthy people across ages. Overall study context: T cells yielded about one barcoded beta molecule per two cells through template switching. Findings of the study overall: Changes in expanded clonotypes were possibly confounded, as the CMV status of donors was unknown. Naive and antigen-experienced cells were not separated, limiting conclusive comparison.

Individuals who donated were healthy Caucasians from Russia aged about 6 to 100. A second about 7 to 11 cycle PCR used barcoded and J-beta primers. MiXCR was run by TCRdb on the 5' RACE reads, yielding one entry per CDR3 protein. This sample has 1.5 million to 2 million distinct CDR3 sequences, with around 48% found just once. This receptor was obtained from a woman in her thirties or forties in good health. Sequencing was done on a sample of blood.

CDR3 amino acids: CGVARGGKTDTQYF. The CDR3 DNA is TGCGGCGTTGCTCGGGGGGGCAAGACAGATACGCAGTATTTT. V usage is TRBV29-1 and J usage is TRBJ2-3; 8 bases map to TRBD2. The CDR3 sequence is 14 residues long. The germline gives CDR1 SQVTM, CDR2 ANQGSEA.